The T cell receptor beta chain under discussion was sequenced for a study of blood T cell repertoires in COVID-19. The data were produced by immunoSEQ multiplex PCR, yet TCRdb's version contains in-frame clones alone and is incomplete. The sample has 65,000 to 70,000 clones, over 75% seen once; the top ten hold less than 3%. This clone was counted a single time. The trim removed 5 bases at V and 3 bases at J, leaving 8 bases unmatched. The CDR3 is made up of 16 amino acids. The germline gives CDR1 SEHNR, CDR2 FQNEAQ (reference sequence). This TCR derives from a man aged 80 or over with acute or convalescent COVID-19. The chain couples TRBV7-9 to TRBJ1-4; 8 bases are a match to TRBD1. Sequenced input: peripheral blood. This CDR3 reads CASSTRGQGPNEKLFF. CDR3 nucleotide sequence: TGTGCCAGCAGCACTCGAGGACAGGGTCCTAATGAAAAACTGTTTTTT.